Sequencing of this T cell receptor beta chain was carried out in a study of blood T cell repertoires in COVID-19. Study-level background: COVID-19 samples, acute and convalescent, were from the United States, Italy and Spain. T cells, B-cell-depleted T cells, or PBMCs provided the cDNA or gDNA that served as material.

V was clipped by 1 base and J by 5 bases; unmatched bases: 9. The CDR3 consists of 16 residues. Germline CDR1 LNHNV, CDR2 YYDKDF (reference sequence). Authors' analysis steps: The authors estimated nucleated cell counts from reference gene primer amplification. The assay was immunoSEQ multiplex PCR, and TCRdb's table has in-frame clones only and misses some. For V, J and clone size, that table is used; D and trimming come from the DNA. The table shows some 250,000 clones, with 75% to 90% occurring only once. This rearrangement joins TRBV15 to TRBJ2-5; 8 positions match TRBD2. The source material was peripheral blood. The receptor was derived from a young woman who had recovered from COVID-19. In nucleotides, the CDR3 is TGTGCCACCAGCAGAGTGGGCAGGTCTAGCGGGGAGACCCAGTACTTC. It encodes CATSRVGRSSGETQYF.